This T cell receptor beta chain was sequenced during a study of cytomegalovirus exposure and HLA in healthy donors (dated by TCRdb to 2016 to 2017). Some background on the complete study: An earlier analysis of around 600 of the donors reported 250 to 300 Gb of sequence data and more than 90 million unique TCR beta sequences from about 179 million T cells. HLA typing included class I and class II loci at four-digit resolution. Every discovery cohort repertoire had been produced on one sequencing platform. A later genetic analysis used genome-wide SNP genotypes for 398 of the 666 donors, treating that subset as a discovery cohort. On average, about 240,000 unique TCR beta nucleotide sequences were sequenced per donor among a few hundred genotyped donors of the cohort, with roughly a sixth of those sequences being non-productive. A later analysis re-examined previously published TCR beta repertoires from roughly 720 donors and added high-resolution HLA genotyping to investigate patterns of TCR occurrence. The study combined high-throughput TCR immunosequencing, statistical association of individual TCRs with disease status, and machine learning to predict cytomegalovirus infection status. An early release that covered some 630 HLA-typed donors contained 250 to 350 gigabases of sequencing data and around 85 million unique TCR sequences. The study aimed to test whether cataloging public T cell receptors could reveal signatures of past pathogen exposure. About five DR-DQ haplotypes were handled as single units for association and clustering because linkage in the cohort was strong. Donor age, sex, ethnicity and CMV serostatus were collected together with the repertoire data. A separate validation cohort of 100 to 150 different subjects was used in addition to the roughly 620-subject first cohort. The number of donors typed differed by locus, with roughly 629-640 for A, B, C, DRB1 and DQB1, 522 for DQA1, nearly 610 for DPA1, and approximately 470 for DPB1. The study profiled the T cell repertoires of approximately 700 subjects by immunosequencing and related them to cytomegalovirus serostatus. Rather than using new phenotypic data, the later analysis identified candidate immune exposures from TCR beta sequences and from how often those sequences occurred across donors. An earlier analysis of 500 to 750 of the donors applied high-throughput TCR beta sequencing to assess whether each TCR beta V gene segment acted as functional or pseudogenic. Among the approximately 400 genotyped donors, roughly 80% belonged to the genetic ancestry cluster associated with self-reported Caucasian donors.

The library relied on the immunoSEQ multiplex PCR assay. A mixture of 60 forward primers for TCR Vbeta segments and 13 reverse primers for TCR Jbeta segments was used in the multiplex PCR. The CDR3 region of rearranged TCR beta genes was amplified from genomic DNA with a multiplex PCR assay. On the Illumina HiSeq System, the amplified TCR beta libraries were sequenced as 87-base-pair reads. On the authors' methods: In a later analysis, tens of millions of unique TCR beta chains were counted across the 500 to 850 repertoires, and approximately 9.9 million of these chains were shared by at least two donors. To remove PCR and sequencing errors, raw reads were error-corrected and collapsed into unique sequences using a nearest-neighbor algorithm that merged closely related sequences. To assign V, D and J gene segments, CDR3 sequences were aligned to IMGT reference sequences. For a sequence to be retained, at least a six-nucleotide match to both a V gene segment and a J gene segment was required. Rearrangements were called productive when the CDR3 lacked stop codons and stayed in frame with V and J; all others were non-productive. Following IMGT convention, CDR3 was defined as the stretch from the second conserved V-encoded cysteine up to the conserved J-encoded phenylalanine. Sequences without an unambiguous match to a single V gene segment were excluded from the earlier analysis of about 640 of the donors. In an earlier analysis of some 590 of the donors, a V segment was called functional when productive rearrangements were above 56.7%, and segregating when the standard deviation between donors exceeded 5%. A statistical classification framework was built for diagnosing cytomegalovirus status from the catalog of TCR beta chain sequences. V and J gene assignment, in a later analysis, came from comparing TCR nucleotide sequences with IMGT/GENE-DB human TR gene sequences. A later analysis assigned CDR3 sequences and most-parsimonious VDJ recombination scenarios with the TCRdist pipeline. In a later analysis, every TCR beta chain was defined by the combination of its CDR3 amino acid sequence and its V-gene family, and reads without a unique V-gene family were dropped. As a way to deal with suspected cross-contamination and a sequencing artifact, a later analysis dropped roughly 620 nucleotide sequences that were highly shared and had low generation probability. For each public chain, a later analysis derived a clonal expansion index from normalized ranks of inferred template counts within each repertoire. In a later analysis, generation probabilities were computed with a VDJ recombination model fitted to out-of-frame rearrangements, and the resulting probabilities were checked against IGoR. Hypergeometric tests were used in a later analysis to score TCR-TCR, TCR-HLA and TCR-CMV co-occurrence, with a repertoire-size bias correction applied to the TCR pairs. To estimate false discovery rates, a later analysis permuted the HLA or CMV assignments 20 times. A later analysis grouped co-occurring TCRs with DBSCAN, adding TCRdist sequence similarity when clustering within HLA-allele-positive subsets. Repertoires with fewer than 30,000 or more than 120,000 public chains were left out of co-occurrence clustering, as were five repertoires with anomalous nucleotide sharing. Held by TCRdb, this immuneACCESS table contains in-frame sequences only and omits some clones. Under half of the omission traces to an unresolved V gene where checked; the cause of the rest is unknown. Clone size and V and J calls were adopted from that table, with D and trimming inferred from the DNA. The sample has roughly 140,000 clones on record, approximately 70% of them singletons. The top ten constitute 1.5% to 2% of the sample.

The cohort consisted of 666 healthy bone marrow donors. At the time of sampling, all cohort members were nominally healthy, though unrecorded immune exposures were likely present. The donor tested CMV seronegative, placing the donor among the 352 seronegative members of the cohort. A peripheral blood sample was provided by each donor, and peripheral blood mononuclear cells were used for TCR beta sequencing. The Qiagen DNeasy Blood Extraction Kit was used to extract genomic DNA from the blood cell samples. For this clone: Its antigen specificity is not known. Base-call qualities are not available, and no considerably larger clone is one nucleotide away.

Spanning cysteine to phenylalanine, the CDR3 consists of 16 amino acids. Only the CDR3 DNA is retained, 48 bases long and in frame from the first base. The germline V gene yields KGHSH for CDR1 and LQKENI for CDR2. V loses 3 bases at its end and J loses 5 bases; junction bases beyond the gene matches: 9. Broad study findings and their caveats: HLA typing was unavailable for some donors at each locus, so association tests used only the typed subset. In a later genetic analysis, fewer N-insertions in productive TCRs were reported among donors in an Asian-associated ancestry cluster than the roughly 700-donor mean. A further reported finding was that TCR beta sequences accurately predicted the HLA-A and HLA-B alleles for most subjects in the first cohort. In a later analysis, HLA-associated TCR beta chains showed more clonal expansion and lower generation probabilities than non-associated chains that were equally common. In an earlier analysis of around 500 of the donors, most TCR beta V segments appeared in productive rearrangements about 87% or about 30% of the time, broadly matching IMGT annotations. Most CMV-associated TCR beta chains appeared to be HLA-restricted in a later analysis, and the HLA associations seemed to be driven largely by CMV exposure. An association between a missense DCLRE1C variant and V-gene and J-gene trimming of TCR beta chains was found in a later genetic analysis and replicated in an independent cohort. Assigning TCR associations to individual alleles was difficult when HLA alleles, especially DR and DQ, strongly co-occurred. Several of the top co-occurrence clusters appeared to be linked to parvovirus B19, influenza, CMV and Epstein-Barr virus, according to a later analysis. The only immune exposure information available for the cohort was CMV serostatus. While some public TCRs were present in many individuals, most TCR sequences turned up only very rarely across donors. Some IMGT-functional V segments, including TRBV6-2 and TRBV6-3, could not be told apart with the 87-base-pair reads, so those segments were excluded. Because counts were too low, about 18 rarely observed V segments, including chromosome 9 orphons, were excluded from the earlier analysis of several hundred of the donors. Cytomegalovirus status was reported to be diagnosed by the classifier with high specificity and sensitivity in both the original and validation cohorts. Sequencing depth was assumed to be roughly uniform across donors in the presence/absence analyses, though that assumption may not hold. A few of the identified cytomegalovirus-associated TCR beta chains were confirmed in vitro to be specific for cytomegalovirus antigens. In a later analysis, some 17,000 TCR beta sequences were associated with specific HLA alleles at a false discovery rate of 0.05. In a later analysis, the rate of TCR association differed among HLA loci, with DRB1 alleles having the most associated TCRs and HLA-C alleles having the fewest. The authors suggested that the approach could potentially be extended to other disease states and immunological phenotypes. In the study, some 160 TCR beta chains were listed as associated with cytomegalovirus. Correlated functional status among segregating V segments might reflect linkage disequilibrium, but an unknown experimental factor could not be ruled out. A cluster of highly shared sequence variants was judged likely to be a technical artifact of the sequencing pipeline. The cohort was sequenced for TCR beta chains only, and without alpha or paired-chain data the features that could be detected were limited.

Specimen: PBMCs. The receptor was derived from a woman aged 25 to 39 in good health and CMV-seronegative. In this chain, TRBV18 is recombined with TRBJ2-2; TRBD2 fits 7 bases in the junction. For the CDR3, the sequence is CASSPAGEGLTGELFF. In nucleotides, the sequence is TGTGCCAGCTCACCCGCTGGGGAGGGCCTAACCGGGGAGCTGTTTTTT.